Following are 23 T cell receptor beta chains from one sample sequenced in a study of technical replicates of blood from a handful of donors. Here immunoSEQ multiplex PCR was the method, and the copy in TCRdb shows in-frame clones only, minus some. The profile covers about 74,000 clones, with approximately 75% appearing a single time and roughly 3.7% taken by the ten largest. Source material: PBMCs. Source of these receptors: a human donor in good health. Some clones in this sample may be carry-over from other donors' samples.

This chain uses TRBV7-3 with TRBJ2-7; D might be TRBD2 (7 bases). Germline lookup yields CDR1 SGHTA and CDR2 FQGTGA. The CDR3 spans 14 residues. Trimming removed 1 base at V and 2 bases at J, with 9 bases between. The DNA of the CDR3 is TGTGCCAGCAGCTTAAAGGGGGGGGCCTACGAGCAGTACTTC. This gives the protein CASSLKGGAYEQYF.

The chain joins TRBV12-5 to TRBJ2-1; 10 bases are a match to TRBD2. There are 15 residues in the CDR3. Looked up from germline, CDR1 is LGHNT and CDR2 is FRNRAP. Losses at the gene ends were 6 bases for V and 6 bases for J; bases not matched to a gene: 8. The chain's CDR3 is CASGPGLAAFNEQFF. CDR3 DNA: TGTGCTAGTGGCCCAGGACTAGCGGCCTTCAATGAGCAGTTCTTC. Together with reference TRBV12-5 and TRBJ2-1, the CDR3 gives the full variable domain: DARVTQTPRHKVTEMGQEVTMRCQPILGHNTVFWYRQTMMQGLELLAYFRNRAPLDDSGMPKDRFSAEMPDATLATLKIQPSEPRDSAVYFCASGPGLAAFNEQFFGPGTRLTVL.

Comments on this clone: Other DNA sequences of this sample code for an identical CDR3. This chain uses TRBV7-9 with TRBJ2-7; 8 nucleotides line up with TRBD2. There are 15 residues in the CDR3. The germline V gene has CDR1 SEHNR and CDR2 FQNEAQ (reference sequence). Trimming took 0 bases from V and 2 from J; bases not matched to a gene: 3. DNA of the CDR3: TGTGCCAGCAGCTTAGCTAGCGGGACAACCTACGAGCAGTACTTC. Its translation: CASSLASGTTYEQYF.

This chain uses TRBV29-1 with TRBJ1-2; possibly TRBD1 for D (6 bases). Deletions cut 2 bases from V and 4 bases from J, with 14 bases between. The CDR3 loop spans 14 amino acids. Germline CDR1 reads SQVTM; CDR2 reads ANQGSEA. CDR3 sequence (DNA): TGCAGCGTTGAAAGTGTGGGGGCTGGCTATGGCTACACCTTC. Its translation: CSVESVGAGYGYTF.

This clone was seen more than once but under ten times. The gene calls are TRBV5-1 and TRBJ2-5, with 10 bases fitting TRBD1. Per the germline V gene, CDR1 is SGHRS and CDR2 is YFSETQ. This CDR3 is 15 amino acids long. After removal of 3 bases from V and 3 bases from J, the junction contained 5 bases not matched to a gene. This CDR3 is CASSWTGTGEETQYF. In DNA, the CDR3 is TGCGCCAGCAGCTGGACCGGGACAGGGGAAGAGACCCAGTACTTC.

A few counts support this clone. CDR3 coding DNA: TGTGCCACCAGCAACAATCCAACAGTCGAGCAGTTCTTC. Translation: CATSNNPTVEQFF. The V gene is TRBV15, the J gene TRBJ2-1; D remains unclear. V was cut by 4 bases and J by 10 bases, with 14 bases left in between. The length of the CDR3 is 13 residues. The germline V gene has CDR1 LNHNV and CDR2 YYDKDF (reference sequence).

The chain employs TRBV5-1 and TRBJ2-1; TRBD1 matches at 8 bases. The length of the CDR3 is 15 residues. Germline assignment: CDR1 SGHRS and CDR2 YFSETQ. The J segment lost 4 bases and the V segment lost 0 bases, leaving 3 bases of the junction unmatched. CDR3 DNA: TGCGCCAGCAGCTTGGAAGGACAGGGTTACAATGAGCAGTTCTTC. The encoded protein is CASSLEGQGYNEQFF.

V usage is TRBV30 and J usage is TRBJ1-1, with D perhaps matching TRBD1 (5 bases). V shed 5 bases and J shed 2 bases, with 12 bases lying between them. Germline CDR1 GTSNPN, CDR2 SVGIG (reference sequence). This CDR3 region has 13 residues. For the CDR3, the DNA is TGTGCCTGGGCGCGACAGACAAACACTGAAGCTTTCTTT. Protein sequence: CAWARQTNTEAFF.

This clone appeared a few times. V and J are TRBV18 and TRBJ1-3, with D unclear. Trimming removed 6 bases at V and 3 bases at J, with 18 bases between. Germline CDR1 KGHSH, CDR2 LQKENI. There are 16 residues in the CDR3. The CDR3 is CASSPSPSQVGNTIYF. The CDR3 DNA sequence: TGTGCCAGCTCGCCCAGTCCCAGCCAGGTTGGAAACACCATATATTTT.

J is TRBJ2-5 and V is TRBV9; perhaps TRBD2 as D (6 bases). The V end was cut by 0 bases, the J end by 4 bases, with 10 bases between. The length of the CDR3 is 14 residues. Looked up from germline, CDR1 is SGDLS and CDR2 is YYNGEE. The CDR3: CASSVGGGVETQYF. The CDR3 region has the DNA TGTGCCAGCAGCGTAGGAGGAGGGGTAGAGACCCAGTACTTC.

The chain carries TRBV5-1 and TRBJ2-1, with TRBD2 matching over 11 bases. CDR1 and CDR2 from the germline V gene are SGHRS and YFSETQ. The CDR3 extends over 14 amino acids. Trimming removed 0 bases from V and 9 bases from J; junction bases left unmatched: 2. The chain's CDR3 is CASSLGLAGSEQFF. The CDR3 nucleotides read TGCGCCAGCAGCTTGGGACTAGCGGGATCTGAGCAGTTCTTC.

The V call is TRBV7-2, the J call TRBJ2-5, with 7 bases identical to TRBD1. The germline V gene encodes CDR1 SGHTA and CDR2 FQGNSA. This CDR3 has 15 residues. Trimming at V came to 5 bases and at J to 8 bases, leaving 14 bases not matched to a gene. DNA for the CDR3: TGTGCCAGCAGCGCCTCCGGGACAGTTTCCGTCACCCAGTACTTC. Translation gives CASSASGTVSVTQYF.

This sequence joins TRBV6-5 and TRBJ1-6; D perhaps matches TRBD1 (6 bases). V gave up 6 bases and J gave up 9 bases, with 15 bases separating them. From germline, CDR1 is MNHEY and CDR2 SVGAGI. This CDR3 spans 14 amino acids. The CDR3 protein is CASRDQGIISPLHF. The CDR3 DNA follows: TGTGCCAGCAGAGACCAGGGGATTATTTCACCCCTCCACTTT.

The CDR3 DNA follows: TGTGCCAGCAGCGGTGGGACAGGGGGCACCGGGGAGCTGTTTTTT. It yields the protein CASSGGTGGTGELFF. The V call is TRBV9, the J call TRBJ2-2, with 11 bases that match TRBD1. Germline assignment: CDR1 SGDLS and CDR2 YYNGEE. CDR3 size: 15 residues. J was trimmed by 4 bases and V by 3 bases; bases with no gene match: 2.

This clone has a handful of counts. The rearrangement joins TRBV7-6 to TRBJ1-1; 10 nucleotides match TRBD1. The germline gives CDR1 SGHVS, CDR2 FNYEAQ. The CDR3 is made up of 15 amino acids. V lost 5 bases, J lost 4 bases, and 7 bases stayed unmatched. In DNA form, the CDR3 reads TGTGCCAGCAGCCCCGGGACAGGGGTTTCCACTGAAGCTTTCTTT. Protein sequence: CASSPGTGVSTEAFF.

This clone was detected a few times. This chain joins TRBV12-5 and TRBJ2-7; D not resolved. V lost 0 bases, J lost 6 bases, and 6 bases lay in between. Germline V lookup: CDR1 LGHNT, CDR2 FRNRAP. This CDR3 contains 12 residues. Written as DNA, the CDR3 is TGTGCTAGTGGTTTGGTACAGAGCGAGCAGTACTTC. Its translation: CASGLVQSEQYF.

V is TRBV7-6 and J is TRBJ2-1, with 11 nucleotides matching TRBD1. From germline, CDR1 is SGHVS and CDR2 FNYEAQ. V shed 6 bases and J 8 bases; nucleotides not matched to a gene: 12. This CDR3 is built from 16 residues. For the CDR3, the DNA is TGTGCCAGCAGACCCGGGACAGGGGGATTAACGTATGAGCAGTTCTTC. Protein sequence: CASRPGTGGLTYEQFF.

This rearrangement joins TRBV18 to TRBJ1-5; 8 bases fit TRBD1. The CDR3 length is 14 residues. The germline V gene encodes CDR1 KGHSH and CDR2 LQKENI. The J segment lost 5 bases and the V segment lost 2 bases, leaving 2 bases of the junction unmatched. CDR3 sequence reads: CASSPVTGDQPQHF. CDR3 nucleotide sequence: TGTGCCAGCTCACCAGTGACAGGGGATCAGCCCCAGCATTTT.

The chain couples TRBV5-1 to TRBJ2-7; D gene ambiguous. Between the trimmed V and J ends, which lost 0 bases and 0 bases, there was a span of 7 bases. This CDR3 has 14 residues. Germline V CDR1 and CDR2: SGHRS, YFSETQ. CDR3 nucleotides: TGCGCCAGCAGCTTGGAGAGAAGCTCCTACGAGCAGTACTTC. This translates into CASSLERSSYEQYF.

The chain couples TRBV5-4 to TRBJ1-1; no clear D gene. The CDR3 spans 12 residues. CDR1 is SGHNT, CDR2 YYREEE, per germline (reference sequence). Trimming stripped 0 bases from V and 6 bases from J, with 6 bases between. CDR3 sequence (DNA): TGTGCCAGCAGCTTGGGCGCCGCTGAAGCTTTCTTT. Its translation is CASSLGAAEAFF.

This sequence joins TRBV6-5 and TRBJ2-5, with D possibly TRBD2 on 5 matching bases. Per the germline V gene, CDR1 is MNHEY and CDR2 is SVGAGI. CDR3 length: 14 amino acids. V gave up 6 bases and J gave up 7 bases, with 18 bases separating them. This CDR3 reads CASRSPRVEGTQYF. The CDR3 DNA is TGTGCCAGCAGATCCCCAAGAGTTGAGGGGACCCAGTACTTC.

The chain couples TRBV7-3 to TRBJ2-7; 8 nucleotides match TRBD2. Germline V gene lookup returns CDR1 SGHTA and CDR2 FQGTGA. Losses at the gene ends were 5 bases for V and 2 bases for J; bases not matched to a gene: 23. This CDR3 contains 20 residues. The CDR3 loop is CASSHERGGRTERGAYEQYF. CDR3 sequence (DNA): TGTGCCAGCAGCCACGAACGGGGGGGTCGGACAGAGCGGGGCGCCTACGAGCAGTACTTC.

The chain combines TRBV18 with TRBJ1-2; TRBD1 might be the D (6 bases). This CDR3 has 13 amino acids. Germline CDR1 reads KGHSH; CDR2 reads LQKENI. Trimming stripped 2 bases from V and 7 bases from J, with 11 bases between. The CDR3 here is CASSPSEGVGYTF. As DNA, the CDR3 is TGTGCCAGCTCACCATCTGAGGGGGTTGGCTACACCTTC.